This T cell receptor beta chain was captured by sequencing in a study of blood T cell repertoires in COVID-19. In the study overall: Samples of COVID-19 (acute and convalescent) were obtained from the United States, Italy and Spain.

Assay used: immunoSEQ multiplex PCR; TCRdb lists only in-frame clones, some missing. The sample carries about 220,000 clones, around 84% recorded once. The germline CDR1 and CDR2 sequences are LNHDA and SQIVND (reference sequence). Trimming cost V 7 bases and J 3 bases, with 16 bases left between them. This CDR3 region has 15 residues. This chain joins TRBV19 and TRBJ1-5; perhaps TRBD1 as D (5 bases). The receptor was derived from a man younger than 40 with active or convalescent COVID-19. Sequenced sample: peripheral blood. The CDR3 DNA follows: TGTGCCAGTATGCGACCGGGGACTAACAATCAGCCCCAGCATTTT. Translating it yields CASMRPGTNNQPQHF.